Many counts were recorded for the clone carrying this TCR beta chain. What it binds is unknown. The data were taken from a study of metastatic and nonmetastatic thyroid tumors. Looking at the study overall: The authors compared repertoires across blood and tumor or nodule tissue from malignant and benign thyroid patients.

Original processing methods: To classify distant metastasis in papillary thyroid cancer, a model was built from CDR3 differences across clinicopathological groups. TCRdb recomputed clones from the PCR reads via MiXCR. TCRdb, rather than the study authors, made the V and J calls. The sample lists about 15,000 clones, about 26% occurring once. General observations from the study: Within blood and tumor, benign nodules reportedly had significantly lower TCR beta diversity than malignant thyroid tumors did.

The CDR3 is 15 residues long. V shed 0 bases, J shed 5 bases, and the junction held 1 base outside the gene matches. Germline assignment: CDR1 SGDLS and CDR2 YYNGEE. Thyroid surgery took place with no prior treatment in any patient. This receptor was taken from a female donor with papillary thyroid cancer or a benign thyroid nodule (not recorded which). Some clones in this sample may be carry-over from other donors' samples. V usage is TRBV9 and J usage is TRBJ1-5, with TRBD1 matching over 11 bases. Sequences were obtained from tumor tissue. The CDR3 sequence is CASSVGTGGDQPQHF. In DNA, the CDR3 is TGTGCCAGCAGCGTAGGGACAGGGGGCGATCAGCCCCAGCATTTT.